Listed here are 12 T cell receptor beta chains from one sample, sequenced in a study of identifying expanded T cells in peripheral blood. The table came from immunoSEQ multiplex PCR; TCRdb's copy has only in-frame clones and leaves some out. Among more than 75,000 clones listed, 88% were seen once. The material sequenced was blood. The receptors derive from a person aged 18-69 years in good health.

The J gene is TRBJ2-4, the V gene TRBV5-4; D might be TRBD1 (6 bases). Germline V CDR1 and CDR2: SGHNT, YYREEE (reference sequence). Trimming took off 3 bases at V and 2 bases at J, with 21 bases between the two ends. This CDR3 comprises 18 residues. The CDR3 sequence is CASSSQSGPWGPKNIQYF. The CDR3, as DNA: TGTGCCAGCAGCTCACAAAGCGGCCCCTGGGGGCCCAAAAACATTCAGTACTTC.

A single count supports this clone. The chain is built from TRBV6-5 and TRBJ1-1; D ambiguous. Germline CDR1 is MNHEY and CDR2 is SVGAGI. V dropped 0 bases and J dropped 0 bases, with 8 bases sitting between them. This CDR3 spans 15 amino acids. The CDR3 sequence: CASSYSFLMNTEAFF. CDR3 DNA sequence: TGTGCCAGCAGTTACTCGTTTTTAATGAACACTGAAGCTTTCTTT.

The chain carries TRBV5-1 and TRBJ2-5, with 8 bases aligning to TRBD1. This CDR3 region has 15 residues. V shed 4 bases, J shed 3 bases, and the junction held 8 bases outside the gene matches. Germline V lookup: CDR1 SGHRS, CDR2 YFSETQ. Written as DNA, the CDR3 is TGCGCCAGCAGCGTGACAGGGGTCCTTAAAGAGACCCAGTACTTC. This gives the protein CASSVTGVLKETQYF. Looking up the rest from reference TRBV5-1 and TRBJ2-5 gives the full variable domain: KAGVTQTPRYLIKTRGQQVTLSCSPISGHRSVSWYQQTPGQGLQFLFEYFSETQRNKGNFPGRFSGRQFSNSRSEMNVSTLELGDSALYLCASSVTGVLKETQYFGPGTRLLVL.

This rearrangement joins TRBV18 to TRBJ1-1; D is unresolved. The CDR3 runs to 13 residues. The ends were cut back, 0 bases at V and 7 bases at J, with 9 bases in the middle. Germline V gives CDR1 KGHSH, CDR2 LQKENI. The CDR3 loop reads CASSPPIPREAFF. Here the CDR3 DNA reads TGTGCCAGCTCACCACCAATCCCCCGTGAAGCTTTCTTT.

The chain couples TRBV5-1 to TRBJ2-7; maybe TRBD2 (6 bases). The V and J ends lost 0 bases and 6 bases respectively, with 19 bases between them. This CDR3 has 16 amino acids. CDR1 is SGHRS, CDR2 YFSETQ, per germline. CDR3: CASSLAGGKDSVEQYF. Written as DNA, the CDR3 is TGCGCCAGCAGCTTGGCTGGCGGGAAGGATTCGGTCGAGCAGTACTTC.

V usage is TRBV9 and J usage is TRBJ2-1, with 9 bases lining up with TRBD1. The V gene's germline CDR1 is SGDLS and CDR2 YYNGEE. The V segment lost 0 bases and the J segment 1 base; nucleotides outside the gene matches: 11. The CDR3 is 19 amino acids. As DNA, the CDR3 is TGTGCCAGCAGCGTAGCTAGTGGGATCGACAGGGGGTCCTACAATGAGCAGTTCTTC. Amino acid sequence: CASSVASGIDRGSYNEQFF.

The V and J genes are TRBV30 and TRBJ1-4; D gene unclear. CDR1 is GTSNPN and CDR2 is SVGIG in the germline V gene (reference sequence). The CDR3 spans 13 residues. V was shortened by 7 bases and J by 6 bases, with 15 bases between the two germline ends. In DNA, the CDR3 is TGTGCCTCCCCCATGGGGTGGGATGAAAAACTGTTTTTT. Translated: CASPMGWDEKLFF.

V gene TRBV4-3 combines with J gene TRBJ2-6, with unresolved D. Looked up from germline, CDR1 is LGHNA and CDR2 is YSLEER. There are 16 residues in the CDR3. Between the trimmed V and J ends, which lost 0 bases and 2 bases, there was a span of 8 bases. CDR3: CASSQDLGTGANVLTF. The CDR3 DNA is TGCGCCAGCAGCCAAGATCTAGGGACTGGGGCCAACGTCCTGACTTTC.

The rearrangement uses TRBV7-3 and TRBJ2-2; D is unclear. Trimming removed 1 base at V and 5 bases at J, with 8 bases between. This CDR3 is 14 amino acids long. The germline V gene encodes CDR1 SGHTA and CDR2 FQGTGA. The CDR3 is CASSLNLQTGELFF. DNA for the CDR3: TGTGCCAGCAGCTTAAACCTCCAGACCGGGGAGCTGTTTTTT.

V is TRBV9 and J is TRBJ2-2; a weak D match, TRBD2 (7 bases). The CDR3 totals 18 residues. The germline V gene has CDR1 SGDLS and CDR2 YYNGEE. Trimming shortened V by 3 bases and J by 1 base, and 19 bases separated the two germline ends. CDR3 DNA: TGTGCCAGCAGCGCTGGGGGGCGGGGACTACTGAACACCGGGGAGCTGTTTTTT. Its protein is CASSAGGRGLLNTGELFF.

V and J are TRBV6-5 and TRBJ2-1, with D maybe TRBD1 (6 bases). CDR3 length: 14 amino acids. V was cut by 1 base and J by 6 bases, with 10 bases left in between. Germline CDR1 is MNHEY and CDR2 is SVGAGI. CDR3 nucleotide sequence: TGTGCCAGCAGTTACTATTCAGGGGTCAATGAGCAGTTCTTC. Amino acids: CASSYYSGVNEQFF.

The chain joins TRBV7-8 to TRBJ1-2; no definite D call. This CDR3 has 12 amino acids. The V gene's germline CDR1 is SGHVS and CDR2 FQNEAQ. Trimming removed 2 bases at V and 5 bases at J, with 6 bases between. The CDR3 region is CASSLTEYGYTF. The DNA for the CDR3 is TGTGCCAGCAGCTTAACGGAGTATGGCTACACCTTC. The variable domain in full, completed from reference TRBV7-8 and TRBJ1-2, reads GAGVSQSPRYKVAKRGQDVALRCDPISGHVSLFWYQQALGQGPEFLTYFQNEAQLDKSGLPSDRFFAERPEGSVSTLKIQRTQQEDSAVYLCASSLTEYGYTFGSGTRLTVV.